This TCR beta chain derives from a study of identifying expanded T cells in peripheral blood. Study conclusions and caveats: Variance in clone template counts between two-week samples significantly increased with total template count across all healthy donors. Differentially abundant clones: roughly 1.2 between replicates, 16.4 at 2 to 3 weeks, around 19 at four.

This CDR3 is built from 13 residues. V gave up 8 bases and J gave up 2 bases; unmatched junction bases: 4. CDR1 SNHLY and CDR2 FYNNEI come from the germline V gene. A remark on this clone: Its antigen remains unidentified.

Method: immunoSEQ multiplex PCR; TCRdb's copy keeps in-frame clones and lacks some. Of some 80,000 clones in the sample, around nine tenths were seen once. Healthy donors had no documented immune events, such as infections, while sampled. Sequenced material: blood. The clonotype comes from a person aged 18 to 69 in good health. V usage is TRBV2 and J usage is TRBJ2-7, with 9 bases fitting TRBD2. CDR3 coding DNA: TGTGCCAGCCGACTAGCGGTTACCTACGAGCAGTACTTC. Residues: CASRLAVTYEQYF.